This passage covers 5 T cell receptor beta chains from one sample sequenced in a study of T cell responses to AZD1222 COVID-19 vaccine. The table came from immunoSEQ multiplex PCR; TCRdb's copy has only in-frame clones and leaves some out. The sample shows approximately 220,000 clones, roughly 91% of them seen only once. The source was peripheral blood, collected on day 0 of MenACWY control vaccination. These receptor sequences come from an adult in good health.

The genes are TRBV7-2 and TRBJ1-1; D may be TRBD1 (5 bases). The V end was cut by 5 bases, the J end by 7 bases, with 14 bases between. From germline, CDR1 is SGHTA and CDR2 FQGNSA. The CDR3 is 13 amino acids. The CDR3 sequence is CASSPRGGFEAFF. The CDR3 DNA reads TGTGCCAGCAGCCCTCGGGGGGGATTTGAAGCTTTCTTT.

The CDR3 nucleotides are TGTGCCAGCACCCGGGACAGGGGTGAAAAACTGTTTTTT. This gives the protein CASTRDRGEKLFF. This chain joins TRBV12-3 or TRBV12-4 and TRBJ1-4; TRBD1 aligns across 10 bases. The CDR3 is made up of 13 amino acids. V trimming: 7 bases; J trimming: 7 bases; junction bases outside the gene matches: 3.

V gene TRBV9 combines with J gene TRBJ1-2; 8 nucleotides agree with TRBD1. Trimming took 0 bases from V and 6 from J; bases not matched to a gene: 7. CDR1 and CDR2 from the germline V gene are SGDLS and YYNGEE. The CDR3 has 15 residues. CDR3 amino acids: CASSVGQGALDGYTF. CDR3 DNA sequence: TGTGCCAGCAGCGTAGGTCAGGGGGCGCTCGATGGCTACACCTTC.

V and J are TRBV5-1 and TRBJ1-2; maybe TRBD1 (5 bases). This CDR3 spans 16 amino acids. The germline V and J ends were trimmed by 0 bases and 3 bases, with 15 bases remaining between them. In germline, CDR1 is SGHRS, CDR2 YFSETQ. CDR3 protein: CASSLVSGRADYGYTF. DNA for the CDR3: TGCGCCAGCAGCTTGGTGTCAGGCAGGGCCGACTATGGCTACACCTTC.

The chain combines TRBV3-1 (or the pseudogene TRBV3-2) with TRBJ1-5; D is uncertain. V lost 0 bases, J lost 11 bases, and 11 bases lay in between. CDR3 length: 13 amino acids. The germline V gene encodes CDR1 LGHDT and CDR2 YNNKEL (reference sequence). CDR3 protein: CASSQDLRMAQHF. CDR3 DNA: TGTGCCAGCAGCCAAGATCTTCGAATGGCCCAGCATTTT.